The rows below give T cell receptor beta chains drawn from one sample of a study of breast tumors, draining lymph nodes, adjacent tissues. TCRdb passed the multiplex PCR reads through MiXCR, listing each CDR3 protein once. The sample yields about 130,000 distinct CDR3 sequences, 21% seen once. Specimen: axillary lymph node tissue. Receptors were obtained from a female donor with breast cancer. Some clones in this sample may be carry-over from other donors' samples. Both conserved end residues are part of each CDR3. The order of the fields is J gene, clone size, D gene, V gene, CDR3 protein, CDR3 DNA. A D gene is named only where the DNA matches it firmly. Rows give clone size only sometimes, using once, few, many, or a class for an expanded clone.

j_gene: TRBJ1-3
abundance: many
d_gene: -
v_gene: TRBV6-1
CDR3aa: CASRLQSSGNTIYF
CDR3nt: TGTGCCAGCAGACTTCAGAGCTCTGGAAACACCATATATTTT

j_gene: TRBJ1-1
abundance: -
d_gene: -
v_gene: TRBV20-1
CDR3aa: CSAPLTNTEAFF
CDR3nt: TGCAGTGCGCCCCTGACGAACACTGAAGCTTTCTTT

j_gene: TRBJ2-7
abundance: many
d_gene: TRBD2
v_gene: TRBV12-3/TRBV12-4
CDR3aa: CASSLSGGGYEQYF
CDR3nt: TGTGCCAGCAGTTTAAGCGGGGGGGGCTACGAGCAGTACTTC

j_gene: TRBJ1-2
abundance: many
d_gene: TRBD1
v_gene: TRBV5-4
CDR3aa: CASSLRQGAHGYTF
CDR3nt: TGTGCCAGCAGCTTGCGGCAGGGGGCCCATGGCTACACCTTC

j_gene: TRBJ1-2
abundance: many
d_gene: -
v_gene: TRBV4-1
CDR3aa: CASSRRDGAGYGYTF
CDR3nt: TGCGCCAGCAGCCGAAGGGACGGGGCCGGCTATGGCTACACCTTC

j_gene: TRBJ1-3
abundance: many
d_gene: -
v_gene: TRBV5-6
CDR3aa: CASRLQGPSLGNTIYF
CDR3nt: TGTGCCAGCAGACTACAGGGCCCCTCTCTAGGAAACACCATATATTTT

j_gene: TRBJ2-2
abundance: many
d_gene: -
v_gene: TRBV5-1
CDR3aa: CASRLGAPINTGELFF
CDR3nt: TGCGCCAGCAGACTAGGGGCCCCTATAAACACCGGGGAGCTGTTTTTT

j_gene: TRBJ1-2
abundance: many
d_gene: TRBD1
v_gene: TRBV7-9
CDR3aa: CASSLAGTGFGYTF
CDR3nt: TGTGCCAGCAGCTTAGCGGGGACAGGGTTCGGCTACACCTTC

j_gene: TRBJ2-1
abundance: many
d_gene: -
v_gene: TRBV5-1
CDR3aa: CASSPGYGDEQFF
CDR3nt: TGCGCCAGCAGCCCGGGTTACGGGGATGAGCAGTTCTTC

j_gene: TRBJ2-7
abundance: many
d_gene: -
v_gene: TRBV15
CDR3aa: CATSTSGRGTYEQYF
CDR3nt: TGTGCCACCAGCACCTCGGGACGGGGAACCTACGAGCAGTACTTC

j_gene: TRBJ2-2
abundance: many
d_gene: -
v_gene: TRBV4-2
CDR3aa: CASSVGGLGTGELFF
CDR3nt: TGTGCCAGCAGCGTTGGGGGACTCGGCACCGGGGAGCTGTTTTTT

j_gene: TRBJ2-7
abundance: many
d_gene: -
v_gene: TRBV6-1
CDR3aa: CASRDTYEQYF
CDR3nt: TGTGCCAGCAGGGACACCTACGAGCAGTACTTC

j_gene: TRBJ2-1
abundance: many
d_gene: TRBD2
v_gene: TRBV7-2
CDR3aa: CASSLMTPGTSAGNEQFF
CDR3nt: TGTGCCAGCAGCTTGATGACACCCGGGACTAGCGCCGGCAATGAGCAGTTCTTC

j_gene: TRBJ1-2
abundance: many
d_gene: -
v_gene: TRBV5-5
CDR3aa: CASSYSTDYGYTF
CDR3nt: TGTGCCAGCAGCTACTCGACGGACTATGGCTACACCTTC

j_gene: TRBJ2-7
abundance: many
d_gene: -
v_gene: TRBV6-5
CDR3aa: CASSYHGYEQYF
CDR3nt: TGTGCCAGCAGTTATCACGGCTACGAGCAGTACTTC

j_gene: TRBJ2-1
abundance: few
d_gene: TRBD2
v_gene: TRBV11-2
CDR3aa: CASSLSQRGSPRLF
CDR3nt: TGTGCCAGCAGCCTTAGCCAGCGGGGGTCTCCTAGGCTCTTC

j_gene: TRBJ1-5
abundance: few
d_gene: -
v_gene: TRBV19
CDR3aa: CASSIAMGVTSNQPQHF
CDR3nt: TGTGCCAGTAGTATAGCTATGGGGGTTACCAGCAATCAGCCCCAGCATTTT

j_gene: TRBJ1-2
abundance: many
d_gene: -
v_gene: TRBV19
CDR3aa: CASSITTGKDGYTF
CDR3nt: TGTGCCAGTAGTATCACAACCGGGAAGGATGGCTACACCTTC

j_gene: TRBJ2-6
abundance: few
d_gene: -
v_gene: TRBV11-2
CDR3aa: CASSLMGLISGANVLTF
CDR3nt: TGTGCCAGCAGCTTGATGGGACTGATCTCTGGGGCCAACGTCCTGACTTTC

j_gene: TRBJ2-3
abundance: many
d_gene: -
v_gene: TRBV10-1
CDR3aa: CASSEIRAILRDTQYF
CDR3nt: TGCGCCAGCAGTGAAATCAGGGCTATTCTCAGGGATACGCAGTATTTT

j_gene: TRBJ1-2
abundance: few
d_gene: -
v_gene: TRBV6-1
CDR3aa: CASSGRTNFPAGYTF
CDR3nt: TGTGCCAGCAGTGGCAGGACTAATTTTCCGGCGGGCTACACCTTC

j_gene: TRBJ2-1
abundance: many
d_gene: TRBD2
v_gene: TRBV6-5
CDR3aa: CASSYIAGGRNEQFF
CDR3nt: TGTGCCAGCAGTTACATAGCGGGAGGCCGCAATGAGCAGTTCTTC

j_gene: TRBJ1-4
abundance: few
d_gene: -
v_gene: TRBV20-1
CDR3aa: CSASLGSRQGKLFF
CDR3nt: TGCAGTGCTAGTTTAGGATCCAGGCAGGGAAAACTGTTTTTT

j_gene: TRBJ2-1
abundance: many
d_gene: -
v_gene: TRBV27
CDR3aa: CASTALDRGLYNEQFF
CDR3nt: TGTGCCAGCACCGCCCTGGACCGGGGTTTGTACAATGAGCAGTTCTTC

j_gene: TRBJ2-7
abundance: many
d_gene: TRBD2
v_gene: TRBV6-5
CDR3aa: CASRTPGLAGLRYEQYF
CDR3nt: TGTGCCAGCAGAACCCCGGGACTAGCGGGTCTACGCTACGAGCAGTACTTC

j_gene: TRBJ2-1
abundance: few
d_gene: -
v_gene: TRBV13
CDR3aa: CASSFWGRLDNEQFF
CDR3nt: TGTGCCAGCAGCTTCTGGGGGAGACTGGACAATGAGCAGTTCTTC

j_gene: TRBJ1-6
abundance: many
d_gene: -
v_gene: TRBV6-1
CDR3aa: CASSEAIGSPLHF
CDR3nt: TGTGCCAGCAGTGAGGCAATTGGGTCACCCCTCCACTTT

j_gene: TRBJ1-5
abundance: many
d_gene: -
v_gene: TRBV10-3
CDR3aa: CAITAGGNQPQHF
CDR3nt: TGTGCCATCACCGCGGGAGGAAATCAGCCCCAGCATTTT

j_gene: TRBJ1-2
abundance: many
d_gene: TRBD1
v_gene: TRBV29-1
CDR3aa: CSSRTGDYGYTF
CDR3nt: TGCAGCTCGCGGACAGGAGACTATGGCTACACCTTC

j_gene: TRBJ1-4
abundance: many
d_gene: -
v_gene: TRBV4-1
CDR3aa: CASSQEATNEKLFF
CDR3nt: TGCGCCAGCAGCCAAGAAGCAACTAATGAAAAACTGTTTTTT

j_gene: TRBJ2-7
abundance: many
d_gene: -
v_gene: TRBV2
CDR3aa: CASSNYEQYF
CDR3nt: TGTGCCAGCAGCAACTACGAGCAGTACTTC

j_gene: TRBJ2-5
abundance: -
d_gene: TRBD2
v_gene: TRBV5-4
CDR3aa: CASSPHRTSGRETQYF
CDR3nt: TGTGCCAGCAGCCCACACCGCACTAGCGGGAGGGAGACCCAGTACTTC

j_gene: TRBJ2-6
abundance: many
d_gene: -
v_gene: TRBV2
CDR3aa: CASSEGEGANVLTF
CDR3nt: TGTGCCAGCAGTGAAGGGGAAGGGGCCAACGTCCTGACTTTC

j_gene: TRBJ2-2
abundance: many
d_gene: -
v_gene: TRBV7-9
CDR3aa: CASRPEANTGELFF
CDR3nt: TGTGCCAGCAGACCCGAGGCGAACACCGGGGAGCTGTTTTTT

j_gene: TRBJ2-7
abundance: many
d_gene: -
v_gene: TRBV27
CDR3aa: CASSSPPSYEQYF
CDR3nt: TGTGCCAGCTCGTCCCCGCCCAGTTACGAGCAGTACTTC

j_gene: TRBJ2-7
abundance: many
d_gene: TRBD1
v_gene: TRBV2
CDR3aa: CASSEADWTGPYEQYF
CDR3nt: TGTGCCAGCAGTGAAGCGGATTGGACAGGGCCGTACGAGCAGTACTTC

j_gene: TRBJ2-7
abundance: many
d_gene: -
v_gene: TRBV6-1
CDR3aa: CAIDSYEQYF
CDR3nt: TGTGCCATCGACTCCTACGAGCAGTACTTC

j_gene: TRBJ2-3
abundance: many
d_gene: TRBD2
v_gene: TRBV19
CDR3aa: CASRALSGTGPDTQYF
CDR3nt: TGTGCCAGTAGGGCTCTTAGCGGGACGGGCCCAGATACGCAGTATTTT

j_gene: TRBJ2-7
abundance: many
d_gene: TRBD1
v_gene: TRBV27
CDR3aa: CASSLSDRSEQYF
CDR3nt: TGTGCCAGCAGTTTATCGGACAGGAGCGAGCAGTACTTC

j_gene: TRBJ2-3
abundance: medium-sized
d_gene: TRBD2
v_gene: TRBV12-3/TRBV12-4
CDR3aa: CASSLRSGRLSDTQYF
CDR3nt: TGTGCCAGCAGTTTACGAAGCGGGAGGTTATCCGATACGCAGTATTTT

j_gene: TRBJ2-2
abundance: few
d_gene: TRBD2
v_gene: TRBV3-1
CDR3aa: CASSPHSGSWTGELFF
CDR3nt: TGTGCCAGCAGCCCTCATAGCGGGAGTTGGACCGGGGAGCTGTTTTTT

j_gene: TRBJ1-6
abundance: many
d_gene: TRBD1
v_gene: TRBV6-6
CDR3aa: CASRGTGGPGNSPLHF
CDR3nt: TGTGCCAGCCGGGGGACAGGGGGTCCTGGTAATTCACCCCTCCACTTT

j_gene: TRBJ2-7
abundance: many
d_gene: -
v_gene: TRBV28
CDR3aa: CASSLSGGAVDEQYF
CDR3nt: TGTGCCAGCAGTTTATCGGGGGGCGCGGTGGACGAGCAGTACTTC

j_gene: TRBJ1-5
abundance: many
d_gene: TRBD1
v_gene: TRBV12-5
CDR3aa: CASGSDRGLVQPQHF
CDR3nt: TGTGCTAGTGGCTCGGACAGGGGGCTGGTTCAGCCCCAGCATTTT

j_gene: TRBJ2-3
abundance: many
d_gene: -
v_gene: TRBV19
CDR3aa: CASSIGQSGSTDTQYF
CDR3nt: TGTGCCAGTAGTATTGGTCAGAGCGGAAGCACAGATACGCAGTATTTT

j_gene: TRBJ1-2
abundance: many
d_gene: -
v_gene: TRBV3-1
CDR3aa: CASSQGRVGGYTF
CDR3nt: TGTGCCAGCAGCCAAGGGCGGGTCGGGGGCTACACCTTC

j_gene: TRBJ1-5
abundance: -
d_gene: -
v_gene: TRBV5-1
CDR3aa: CASNLRGQGQPQHF
CDR3nt: TGCGCCAGCAACTTGAGAGGGCAGGGACAGCCCCAGCATTTT

j_gene: TRBJ1-2
abundance: many
d_gene: -
v_gene: TRBV5-1
CDR3aa: CASSRDGAGYTF
CDR3nt: TGCGCCAGCAGCAGGGACGGAGCAGGCTACACCTTC

j_gene: TRBJ2-2
abundance: many
d_gene: -
v_gene: TRBV11-2
CDR3aa: CASSLLQGTYTGELFF
CDR3nt: TGTGCCAGCAGCTTATTACAGGGGACTTACACCGGGGAGCTGTTTTTT

j_gene: TRBJ1-2
abundance: many
d_gene: -
v_gene: TRBV20-1
CDR3aa: CSARGIGYGYTF
CDR3nt: TGCAGTGCTAGGGGCATCGGATATGGCTACACCTTC

j_gene: TRBJ2-2
abundance: many
d_gene: -
v_gene: TRBV10-2
CDR3aa: CASSDNWAGELFF
CDR3nt: TGCGCCAGCAGTGACAACTGGGCCGGGGAGCTGTTTTTT

j_gene: TRBJ2-4
abundance: few
d_gene: -
v_gene: TRBV10-3
CDR3aa: CAISDPTGIAKNIQYF
CDR3nt: TGTGCCATCAGTGATCCGACCGGGATAGCCAAAAACATTCAGTACTTC

j_gene: TRBJ2-3
abundance: -
d_gene: TRBD2
v_gene: TRBV4-1
CDR3aa: CASSQSLGLAFTDTQYF
CDR3nt: TGCGCCAGCAGCCAGTCCCTGGGACTAGCATTCACAGATACGCAGTATTTT

j_gene: TRBJ1-2
abundance: many
d_gene: -
v_gene: TRBV7-2
CDR3aa: CASSPRLRPGYGYTF
CDR3nt: TGTGCCAGCAGCCCGAGACTGAGACCCGGCTATGGCTACACCTTC